The 20 T cell receptor beta chains presented below share a single source sample, sequenced in a study of blood T cells in healthy people across ages. A second PCR, run for roughly 7 to 12 cycles, used a sample-barcoded 5' primer plus a J-beta primer mix. TCRdb reanalysed the 5' RACE reads using MiXCR and keeps one entry per CDR3 protein. The sample records around 1.7 million distinct CDR3 sequences, roughly 30% being singletons. Source material: blood. Every receptor here comes from a woman in her 30s in good health.

At least ten counts were recorded for this clonotype. The V and J genes are TRBV10-3 and TRBJ2-1; D is undetermined. The CDR3 extends over 13 amino acids. The V end was cut by 6 bases, the J end by 5 bases, with 11 bases between. Germline values: CDR1 ENHRY, CDR2 SYGVKD. CDR3 sequence: CAIRADQNNEQFF. As DNA, the CDR3 is TGTGCCATCAGAGCTGACCAGAACAATGAGCAGTTCTTC.

This clonotype showed up just a few times. This chain links TRBV7-2 with TRBJ1-1; a possible D gene is TRBD1 (5 bases). The CDR3 has 14 residues. Trimming stripped 0 bases from V and 4 bases from J, with 9 bases between. Per the germline V gene, CDR1 is SGHTA and CDR2 is FQGNSA. CDR3 region: CASSLAQGRTEAFF. CDR3 in DNA: TGTGCCAGCAGCTTAGCCCAGGGCCGCACTGAAGCTTTCTTT.

This clonotype was detected ten times or more. V usage is TRBV10-3 and J usage is TRBJ2-3, with TRBD2 matching 8 bases. Trimming at V came to 7 bases and at J to 2 bases, leaving 8 bases not matched to a gene. This CDR3 has 15 residues. Looked up from germline, CDR1 is ENHRY and CDR2 is SYGVKD. CDR3 in DNA: TGTGCCATCAAACCGGGACTAGAGATCACAGATACGCAGTATTTT. This encodes CAIKPGLEITDTQYF.

The gene calls are TRBV12-3 or TRBV12-4 and TRBJ1-5; TRBD1 might be the D (6 bases). This CDR3 spans 17 amino acids. The germline V and J ends were trimmed by 4 bases and 4 bases, with 20 bases remaining between them. The CDR3 loop is CASSSGTRQGGNQPQHF. Here the CDR3 DNA reads TGTGCCAGCAGTTCCGGCACCCGCCAAGGGGGGAATCAGCCCCAGCATTTT.

The chain recombines TRBV3-1 with TRBJ2-1; D gene uncertain. The germline gives CDR1 LGHDT, CDR2 YNNKEL (reference sequence). The V gene lost 4 bases and the J gene lost 10 bases, with 8 bases spanning the gap. This CDR3 has 11 residues. This chain's CDR3 is CASSRLMEQFF. In DNA form, the CDR3 reads TGTGCCAGCAGCCGTCTTATGGAGCAGTTCTTC.

This clonotype occurred many times. V and J are TRBV12-3 or TRBV12-4 and TRBJ2-7; D is uncertain. The ends were cut back, 2 bases at V and 4 bases at J, with 9 bases in the middle. This CDR3 is built from 13 residues. The CDR3 spells CASSLPPIYEQYF. CDR3 bases: TGTGCCAGCAGTTTACCCCCAATTTACGAGCAGTACTTC.

In DNA, the CDR3 is TGTGCCAGCGAAGGGTATGGGAATGAGCAGTTCTTC. Translating it yields CASEGYGNEQFF. This sequence joins TRBV6-2 or TRBV6-3 and TRBJ2-1; D call uncertain. The CDR3 runs 12 residues. Trimming took off 8 bases at V and 7 bases at J, with 12 bases between the two ends. Germline CDR1 and CDR2: MNHEY and SVGEGT.

The gene calls are TRBV28 and TRBJ2-5, with no clear D. Germline assignment: CDR1 MDHEN and CDR2 SYDVKM. Trimming left V 11 bases short and J 0 bases short, with 10 bases between. This CDR3 has 12 amino acids. CDR3 in amino acids: CAGRRDQETQYF. The CDR3 coding sequence is TGTGCCGGCCGGCGTGACCAAGAGACCCAGTACTTC.

There are a few counts of this clonotype. The rearrangement joins TRBV5-1 to TRBJ2-1, with D perhaps matching TRBD1 (7 bases). CDR3 length: 14 residues. Trimming took off 6 bases at V and 5 bases at J, with 15 bases between the two ends. Germline V gene sequence: CDR1 SGHRS, CDR2 YFSETQ. The CDR3 protein is CASKGARRDNEQFF. The CDR3 DNA follows: TGCGCCAGCAAGGGGGCGCGGAGGGACAATGAGCAGTTCTTC.

This chain's CDR3 is CASSLGGASNGANVLTF. CDR3 nucleotides: TGCGCCAGCAGCTTGGGAGGGGCGTCGAATGGGGCCAACGTCCTGACTTTC. The rearrangement links TRBV5-1 to TRBJ2-6; D could derive from TRBD1 or TRBD2 (5 bases each). The V gene lost 0 bases and the J gene lost 3 bases, with 13 bases spanning the gap. CDR1 and CDR2 (germline): SGHRS, YFSETQ. The CDR3 runs 17 residues.

The rearrangement joins TRBV27 to TRBJ2-7; weak D call: TRBD1 (6 bases). Germline V gene sequence: CDR1 MNHEY, CDR2 SMNVEV (reference sequence). This CDR3 has 15 amino acids. Trimming pared 5 bases from V and 3 bases from J, leaving 17 bases between. The CDR3 DNA is TGTGCCAGCAGTCCCCCAGTGGACAGAAACTACGAGCAGTACTTC. The encoded protein is CASSPPVDRNYEQYF.

This clonotype was counted between two and nine times. The chain has TRBV3-1 and TRBJ2-5; the match to TRBD2 covers 9 bases. V gave up 4 bases and J gave up 4 bases; unmatched junction bases: 10. The CDR3 totals 16 residues. Germline lookup yields CDR1 LGHDT and CDR2 YNNKEL (reference sequence). The CDR3 sequence is CASSLRGGRVGETQYF. CDR3 sequence (DNA): TGTGCCAGCAGCCTGCGGGGGGGCCGGGTAGGAGAGACCCAGTACTTC.

This clonotype was counted at least ten times. This sequence joins TRBV5-5 and TRBJ2-5; D remains unclear. The CDR3 runs 14 residues. Looked up from germline, CDR1 is SGHKS and CDR2 is YYEKEE (reference sequence). Trimming shortened V by 3 bases and J by 5 bases, and 14 bases separated the two germline ends. The CDR3 loop reads CASSSNMAGETQYF. The CDR3 DNA reads as TGTGCCAGCAGCTCCAACATGGCCGGGGAGACCCAGTACTTC.

For this clonotype: This may come from a read error, since a much larger clone is one base off. The chain carries TRBV18 and TRBJ2-1; 10 positions agree with TRBD2. The CDR3 has 20 residues. Germline V gene lookup returns CDR1 KGHSH and CDR2 LQKENI. The CDR3 DNA sequence: TGTGCCAGCTCACCACCCCTAGCGGGGGCCTACGCCACCTCCTACAGTGAGCAGTTCTTC. Its translation: CASSPPLAGAYATSYSEQFF.

V and J are TRBV24-1 and TRBJ2-7, with 7 nucleotides matching TRBD1. Germline V gene sequence: CDR1 KGHDR, CDR2 SFDVKD. The trim removed 4 bases at V and 0 bases at J, leaving 8 bases unmatched. The CDR3 sequence is 16 residues long. The DNA for the CDR3 is TGTGCCACCAGTGAACCACAGGGGTTCTCCTCCTACGAGCAGTACTTC. Translated, it gives CATSEPQGFSSYEQYF.

V and J are TRBV12-3 or TRBV12-4 and TRBJ2-2, with D tentatively TRBD2 (6 bases). The CDR3 has 17 residues. The V end lost 5 bases, the J end lost 4 bases, and 20 bases lay between the germline ends. The DNA of the CDR3 is TGTGCCAGCAGTAGCCTCCCGGGATCAGCGGGCACCGGGGAGCTGTTTTTT. It translates to CASSSLPGSAGTGELFF.

The V call is TRBV4-1, the J call TRBJ2-7, with D perhaps matching TRBD2 (7 bases). V shed 1 base and J shed 3 bases, with 16 bases lying between them. This CDR3 is 16 amino acids long. Per the germline V gene, CDR1 is MGHRA and CDR2 is YSYEKL. The CDR3 protein is CASSQVTGGGLYEQYF. CDR3 in DNA: TGCGCCAGCAGCCAAGTTACGGGGGGCGGTCTCTACGAGCAGTACTTC.

J is TRBJ1-4 and V is TRBV7-2; the match to TRBD1 covers 9 bases. The ends lost 5 bases at V and 5 bases at J; junction bases unmatched: 6. CDR1 is SGHTA and CDR2 is FQGNSA in the germline V gene. There are 15 residues in the CDR3. The CDR3 protein is CASSLGDRENEKLFF. The CDR3, as DNA: TGTGCCAGCAGCCTAGGGGACAGGGAAAATGAAAAACTGTTTTTT.

This clonotype was found a few times. J is TRBJ1-5 and V is TRBV12-3 or TRBV12-4, with 9 nucleotides matching TRBD1. V shed 4 bases, J shed 2 bases, and the junction held 6 bases outside the gene matches. The CDR3 loop spans 16 amino acids. The CDR3 loop reads CASSSQGATGNQPQHF. The CDR3 nucleotides read TGTGCCAGCAGTTCACAGGGGGCTACAGGCAATCAGCCCCAGCATTTT.

The gene calls are TRBV11-2 and TRBJ2-4; 13 bases fit TRBD2. The J call may be mistaken, given a closer DNA end match to TRBJ2-5. The CDR3 runs to 16 residues. Per germline, CDR1 SGHAT and CDR2 FQNNGV. Written as DNA, the CDR3 is TGTGCCAGCAGCTTGTGGACTAGCGGGAGACTGGAGACCCAGTACTTC. Encoded protein: CASSLWTSGRLETQYF.